This entry lists 10 T cell receptor beta chains sequenced from one sample in a study of cytomegalovirus exposure and HLA in healthy donors. The PCR employed 60 Vbeta primers together with 13 Jbeta primers. Only in-frame clones appear in the TCRdb table, and some are missing; sequencing was by immunoSEQ multiplex PCR. The sample lists under 70,000 clones; about 70% were seen once. Sequences were obtained from PBMCs. Receptors originate from a woman in her twenties or thirties in good health and CMV-seronegative.

This clone was picked up a small number of times. The chain combines TRBV6-1 with TRBJ2-5; D not certain. Germline loops: CDR1 MNHNS, CDR2 SASEGT. This CDR3 region has 15 residues. Trimming pared 2 bases from V and 2 bases from J, leaving 12 bases between. The CDR3 region is CASSEPPTGQETQYF. The CDR3 DNA reads as TGTGCCAGCAGTGAACCCCCGACGGGTCAAGAGACCCAGTACTTC.

The gene calls are TRBV10-3 and TRBJ1-3, with TRBD1 matching 7 bases. Germline V gene data show CDR1 as ENHRY and CDR2 as SYGVKD. The CDR3 extends over 16 amino acids. V trimming: 6 bases; J trimming: 0 bases; junction bases outside the gene matches: 8. CDR3 coding DNA: TGTGCCATCAGCGTGACAGGGTTCGGCTCTGGAAACACCATATATTTT. Encoded protein: CAISVTGFGSGNTIYF.

The chain couples TRBV4-3 to TRBJ2-1, with D possibly matching TRBD2 (7 bases). V lost 4 bases and J lost 5, with 18 bases in between. The germline gives CDR1 LGHNA, CDR2 YSLEER. CDR3 length: 16 amino acids. The CDR3 spells CASSRSRAGDNNEQFF. The CDR3 nucleotides are TGCGCCAGCAGCCGGTCGCGGGCGGGGGACAACAATGAGCAGTTCTTC.

The CDR3 loop reads CASSTPRIGQGRGYTF. CDR3 coding DNA: TGTGCCAGTAGTACACCGAGGATAGGACAGGGGAGAGGCTACACCTTC. This chain uses TRBV19 with TRBJ1-2, with TRBD1 matching 9 bases. Per germline, CDR1 LNHDA and CDR2 SQIVND (reference sequence). Germline trimming cut 4 bases from V and 8 bases from J; bases unmatched to any gene: 14. The CDR3 consists of 16 residues.

The chain has TRBV6-1 and TRBJ2-7; D unclear. The ends were cut back, 5 bases at V and 0 bases at J, with 5 bases in the middle. Germline V CDR1 and CDR2: MNHNS, SASEGT. The CDR3 extends over 12 amino acids. The CDR3 nucleotides are TGTGCCAGCAGTTGGGCCTCCTACGAGCAGTACTTC. Protein product: CASSWASYEQYF.

The V and J genes are TRBV11-2 and TRBJ2-1, with TRBD2 identical over 9 bases. Germline CDR1 is SGHAT and CDR2 is FQNNGV. The trim removed 5 bases at V and 4 bases at J, leaving 6 bases unmatched. The CDR3 runs 15 residues. The CDR3 sequence: CASSALAGQYNEQFF. DNA for the CDR3: TGTGCCAGCAGCGCTCTAGCGGGGCAGTACAATGAGCAGTTCTTC.

In its sample, this clone was seen a few times. J is TRBJ1-1 and V is TRBV29-1; no clear D. Germline V gene sequence: CDR1 SQVTM, CDR2 ANQGSEA. The V and J ends lost 6 bases and 1 base respectively, with 12 bases between them. The CDR3 is 13 amino acids. The CDR3 reads CSVLANANTEAFF. CDR3 nucleotide sequence: TGCAGCGTCCTAGCCAACGCGAACACTGAAGCTTTCTTT.

This rearrangement joins TRBV6-6 to TRBJ2-5; a possible D gene is TRBD1 (6 bases). The CDR3 runs 16 residues. Trimming pared 0 bases from V and 4 bases from J, leaving 15 bases between. Germline CDR1 and CDR2: MNHNY and SVGAGI (reference sequence). CDR3 region: CASSYSRGWGGETQYF. The CDR3 coding sequence is TGTGCCAGCAGTTACTCGAGGGGGTGGGGTGGAGAGACCCAGTACTTC.

The gene calls are TRBV7-9 and TRBJ2-5; D unresolved. The CDR3 covers 14 residues. The germline gives CDR1 SEHNR, CDR2 FQNEAQ (reference sequence). V shed 10 bases and J shed 9 bases, with 24 bases lying between them. CDR3 residues: CATSPSAGLSAQYF. CDR3 sequence (DNA): TGTGCCACCTCTCCGTCGGCCGGGTTGTCGGCCCAGTACTTC.

The rearrangement uses TRBV10-3 and TRBJ2-7, with D perhaps TRBD1 (6 bases). CDR3 length equals 13 residues. CDR1 and CDR2 from the germline V gene are ENHRY and SYGVKD. The V and J ends lost 10 bases and 2 bases respectively, with 15 bases between them. The CDR3 protein is CATADRSPYEQYF. The CDR3 bases are TGTGCCACAGCTGACAGGTCCCCCTACGAGCAGTACTTC.